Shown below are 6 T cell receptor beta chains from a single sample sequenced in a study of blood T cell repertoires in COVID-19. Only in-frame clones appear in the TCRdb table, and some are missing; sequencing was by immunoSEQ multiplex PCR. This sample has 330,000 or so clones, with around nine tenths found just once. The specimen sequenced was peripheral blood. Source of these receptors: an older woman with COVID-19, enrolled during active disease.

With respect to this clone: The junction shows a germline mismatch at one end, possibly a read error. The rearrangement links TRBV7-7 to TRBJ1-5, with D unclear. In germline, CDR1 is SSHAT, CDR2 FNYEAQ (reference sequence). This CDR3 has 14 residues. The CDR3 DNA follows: TGTGCTAGCAGCTTAGCACCCGAGGATCAGCCCCAGCATTTT. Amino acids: CASSLAPEDQPQHF.

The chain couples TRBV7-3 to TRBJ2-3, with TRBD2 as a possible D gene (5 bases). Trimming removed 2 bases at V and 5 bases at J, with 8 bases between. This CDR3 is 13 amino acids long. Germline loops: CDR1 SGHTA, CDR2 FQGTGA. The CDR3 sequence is CASSLEGLDTQYF. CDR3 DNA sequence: TGTGCCAGCAGCTTAGAAGGACTAGATACGCAGTATTTT.

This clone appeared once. CDR3 residues: CASSLLRAETQYF. The CDR3 coding sequence is TGCGCCAGCAGCTTGCTCAGGGCAGAGACCCAGTACTTC. The chain recombines TRBV5-1 with TRBJ2-5; D may be TRBD1 (5 bases). Trimming stripped 1 base from V and 4 bases from J, with 8 bases between. In germline, CDR1 is SGHRS, CDR2 YFSETQ. CDR3 size: 13 residues.

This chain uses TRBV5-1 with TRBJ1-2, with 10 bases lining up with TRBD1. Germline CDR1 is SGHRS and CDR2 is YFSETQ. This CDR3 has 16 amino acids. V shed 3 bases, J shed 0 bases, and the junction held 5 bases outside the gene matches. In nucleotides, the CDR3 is TGCGCCAGCAGCTGGACCGGGACAGGGGCTAACTATGGCTACACCTTC. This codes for CASSWTGTGANYGYTF.

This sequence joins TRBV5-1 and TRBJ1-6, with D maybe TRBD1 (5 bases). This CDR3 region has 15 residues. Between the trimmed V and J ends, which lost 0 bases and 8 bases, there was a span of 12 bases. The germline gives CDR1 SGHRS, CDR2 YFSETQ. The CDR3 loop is CASSLDGREDSPLHF. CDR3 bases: TGCGCCAGCAGCTTGGACGGCAGGGAAGATTCACCCCTCCACTTT.

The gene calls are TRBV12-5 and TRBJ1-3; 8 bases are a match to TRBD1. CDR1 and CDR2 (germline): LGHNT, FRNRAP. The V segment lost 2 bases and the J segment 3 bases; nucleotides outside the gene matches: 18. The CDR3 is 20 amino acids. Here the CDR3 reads CASGLLTGTGIPRGGNTIYF. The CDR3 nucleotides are TGTGCTAGTGGTTTGCTAACCGGGACAGGCATCCCCAGGGGTGGAAACACCATATATTTT.